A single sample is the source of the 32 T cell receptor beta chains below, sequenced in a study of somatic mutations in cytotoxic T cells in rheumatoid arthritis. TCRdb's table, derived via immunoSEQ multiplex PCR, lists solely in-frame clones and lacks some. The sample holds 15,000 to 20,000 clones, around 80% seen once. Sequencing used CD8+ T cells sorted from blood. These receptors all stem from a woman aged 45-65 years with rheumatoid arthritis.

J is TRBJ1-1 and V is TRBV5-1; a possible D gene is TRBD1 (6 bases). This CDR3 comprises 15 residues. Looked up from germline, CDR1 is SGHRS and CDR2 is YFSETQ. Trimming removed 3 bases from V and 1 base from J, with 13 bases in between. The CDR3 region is CASSYRQATNTEAFF. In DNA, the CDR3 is TGCGCCAGCAGCTACAGACAGGCAACGAACACTGAAGCTTTCTTT.

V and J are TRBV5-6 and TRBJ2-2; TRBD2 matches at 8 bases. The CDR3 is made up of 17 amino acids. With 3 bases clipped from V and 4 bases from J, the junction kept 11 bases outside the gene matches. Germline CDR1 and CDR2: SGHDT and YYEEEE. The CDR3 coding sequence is TGTGCCAGCAGCTCATCTCGGGCGGGGGGTGCCACCGGGGAGCTGTTTTTT. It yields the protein CASSSSRAGGATGELFF.

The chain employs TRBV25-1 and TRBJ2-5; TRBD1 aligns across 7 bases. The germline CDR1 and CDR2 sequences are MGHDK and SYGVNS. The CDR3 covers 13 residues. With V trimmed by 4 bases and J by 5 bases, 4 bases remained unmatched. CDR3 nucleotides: TGTGCCAGCAGTGTAGGGGGCGACGAGACCCAGTACTTC. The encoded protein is CASSVGGDETQYF.

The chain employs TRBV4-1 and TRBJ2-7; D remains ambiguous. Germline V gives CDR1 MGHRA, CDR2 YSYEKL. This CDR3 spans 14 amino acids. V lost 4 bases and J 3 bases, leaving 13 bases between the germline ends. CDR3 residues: CASSPAGRLYEQYF. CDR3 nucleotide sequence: TGCGCCAGCAGCCCAGCAGGACGTCTCTACGAGCAGTACTTC.

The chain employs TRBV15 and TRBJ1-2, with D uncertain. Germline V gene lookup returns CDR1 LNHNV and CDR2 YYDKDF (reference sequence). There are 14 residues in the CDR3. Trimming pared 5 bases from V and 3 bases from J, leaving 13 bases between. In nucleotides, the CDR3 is TGTGCCACCAGCCCCACCGCTTTTGACTATGGCTACACCTTC. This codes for CATSPTAFDYGYTF.

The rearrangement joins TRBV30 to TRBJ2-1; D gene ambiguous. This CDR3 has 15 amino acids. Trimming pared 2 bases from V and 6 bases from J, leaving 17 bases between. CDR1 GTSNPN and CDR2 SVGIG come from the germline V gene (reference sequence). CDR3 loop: CAWSNGVGRINEQFF. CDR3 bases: TGTGCCTGGAGTAATGGAGTGGGAAGAATCAATGAGCAGTTCTTC.

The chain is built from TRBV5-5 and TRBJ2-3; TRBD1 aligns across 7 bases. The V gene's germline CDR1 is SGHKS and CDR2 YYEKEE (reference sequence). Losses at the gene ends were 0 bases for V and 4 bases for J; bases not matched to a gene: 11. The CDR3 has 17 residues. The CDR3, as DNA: TGTGCCAGCAGCTTGGAAGGGGACAGATCGGGCTCAGATACGCAGTATTTT. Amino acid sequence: CASSLEGDRSGSDTQYF. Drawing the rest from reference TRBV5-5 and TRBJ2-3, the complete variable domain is DAGVTQSPTHLIKTRGQQVTLRCSPISGHKSVSWYQQVLGQGPQFIFQYYEKEERGRGNFPDRFSARQFPNYSSELNVNALLLGDSALYLCASSLEGDRSGSDTQYFGPGTRLTVL.

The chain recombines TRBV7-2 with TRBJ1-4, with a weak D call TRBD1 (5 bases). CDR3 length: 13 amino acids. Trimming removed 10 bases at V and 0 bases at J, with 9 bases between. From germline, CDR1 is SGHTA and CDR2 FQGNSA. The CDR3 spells CATRDPTNEKLFF. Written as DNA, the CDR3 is TGTGCCACCCGGGACCCAACTAATGAAAAACTGTTTTTT.

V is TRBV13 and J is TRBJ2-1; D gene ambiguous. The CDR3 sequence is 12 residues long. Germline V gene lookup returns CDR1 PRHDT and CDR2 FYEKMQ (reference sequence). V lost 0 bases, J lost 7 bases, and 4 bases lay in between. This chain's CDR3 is CASSLGTNEQFF. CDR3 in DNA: TGTGCCAGCAGCTTAGGGACTAATGAGCAGTTCTTC.

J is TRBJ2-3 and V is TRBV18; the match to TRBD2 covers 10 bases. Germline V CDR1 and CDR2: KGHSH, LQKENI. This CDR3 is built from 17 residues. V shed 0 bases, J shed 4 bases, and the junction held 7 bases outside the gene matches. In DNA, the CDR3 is TGTGCCAGCTCACCACCGTCTAGCGGGAGCGGCGCAGATACGCAGTATTTT. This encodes CASSPPSSGSGADTQYF. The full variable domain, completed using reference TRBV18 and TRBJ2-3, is NAGVMQNPRHLVRRRGQEARLRCSPMKGHSHVYWYRQLPEEGLKFMVYLQKENIIDESGMPKERFSAEFPKEGPSILRIQQVVRGDSAAYFCASSPPSSGSGADTQYFGPGTRLTVL.

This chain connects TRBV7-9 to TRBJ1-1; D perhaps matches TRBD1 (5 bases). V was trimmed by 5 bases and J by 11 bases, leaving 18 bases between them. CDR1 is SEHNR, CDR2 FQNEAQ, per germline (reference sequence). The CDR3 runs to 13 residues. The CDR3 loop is CASSHQAGGGAFF. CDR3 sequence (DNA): TGTGCCAGCAGCCATCAGGCGGGGGGGGGTGCTTTCTTT.

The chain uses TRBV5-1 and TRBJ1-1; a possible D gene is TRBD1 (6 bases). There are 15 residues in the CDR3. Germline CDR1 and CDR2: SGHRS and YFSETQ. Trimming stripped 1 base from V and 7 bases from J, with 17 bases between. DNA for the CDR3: TGCGCCAGCAGCTTGTCTTCGGGGGGGCGTAATGAAGCTTTCTTT. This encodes CASSLSSGGRNEAFF.

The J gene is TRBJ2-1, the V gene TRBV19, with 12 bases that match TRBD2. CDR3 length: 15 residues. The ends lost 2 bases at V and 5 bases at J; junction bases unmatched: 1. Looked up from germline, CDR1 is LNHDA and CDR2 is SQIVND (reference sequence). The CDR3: CASSILAGGNNEQFF. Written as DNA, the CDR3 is TGTGCCAGTAGTATACTAGCGGGAGGGAACAATGAGCAGTTCTTC.

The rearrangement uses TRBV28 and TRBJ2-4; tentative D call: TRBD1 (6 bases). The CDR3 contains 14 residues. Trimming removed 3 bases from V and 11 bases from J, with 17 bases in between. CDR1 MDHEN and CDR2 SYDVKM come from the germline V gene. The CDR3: CASSFPLDGGVQYF. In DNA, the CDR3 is TGTGCCAGCAGTTTTCCTCTAGATGGGGGCGTTCAGTACTTC.

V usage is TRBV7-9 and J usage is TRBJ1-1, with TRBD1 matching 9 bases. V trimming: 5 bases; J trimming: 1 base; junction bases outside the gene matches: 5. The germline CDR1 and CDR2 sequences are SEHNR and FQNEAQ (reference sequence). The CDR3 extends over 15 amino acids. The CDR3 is CASSTGTGKNTEAFF. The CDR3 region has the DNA TGTGCCAGCAGCACCGGGACAGGGAAGAACACTGAAGCTTTCTTT.

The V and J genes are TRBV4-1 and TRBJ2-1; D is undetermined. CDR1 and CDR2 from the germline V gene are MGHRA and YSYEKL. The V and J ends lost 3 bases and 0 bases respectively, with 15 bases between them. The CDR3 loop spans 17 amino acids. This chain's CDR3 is CASSQGWIRSSYNEQFF. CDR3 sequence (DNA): TGCGCCAGCAGCCAGGGATGGATCAGGAGCTCCTACAATGAGCAGTTCTTC.

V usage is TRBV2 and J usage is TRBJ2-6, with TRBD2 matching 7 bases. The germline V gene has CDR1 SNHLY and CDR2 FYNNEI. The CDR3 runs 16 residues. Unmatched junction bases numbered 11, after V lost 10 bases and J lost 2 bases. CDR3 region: CATEAGDTTGANVLTF. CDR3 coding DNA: TGTGCCACCGAGGCGGGGGATACTACTGGGGCCAACGTCCTGACTTTC.

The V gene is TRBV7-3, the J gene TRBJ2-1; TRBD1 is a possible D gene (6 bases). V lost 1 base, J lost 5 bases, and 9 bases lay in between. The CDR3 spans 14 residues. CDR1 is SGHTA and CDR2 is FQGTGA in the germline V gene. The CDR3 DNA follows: TGTGCCAGCAGCTTAATGGACAGCAACAATGAGCAGTTCTTC. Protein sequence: CASSLMDSNNEQFF.

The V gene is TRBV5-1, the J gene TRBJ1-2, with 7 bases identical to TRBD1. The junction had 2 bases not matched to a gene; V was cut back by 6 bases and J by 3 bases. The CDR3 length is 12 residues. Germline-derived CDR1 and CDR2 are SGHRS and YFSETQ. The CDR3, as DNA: TGCGCCAGCACCGGACAGGACTATGGCTACACCTTC. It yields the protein CASTGQDYGYTF. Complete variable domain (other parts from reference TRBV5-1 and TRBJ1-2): KAGVTQTPRYLIKTRGQQVTLSCSPISGHRSVSWYQQTPGQGLQFLFEYFSETQRNKGNFPGRFSGRQFSNSRSEMNVSTLELGDSALYLCASTGQDYGYTFGSGTRLTVV.

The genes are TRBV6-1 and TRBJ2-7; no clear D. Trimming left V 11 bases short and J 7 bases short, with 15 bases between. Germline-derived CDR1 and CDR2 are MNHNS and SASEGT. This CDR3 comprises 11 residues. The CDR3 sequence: CAAWGSQEQYF. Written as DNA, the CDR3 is TGTGCCGCGTGGGGTTCTCAGGAGCAGTACTTC.

The CDR3 coding sequence is TGCGCCAGCAGCTTGGCTTCGAGGGAGATTTACTACAATGAGCAGTTCTTC. Translating it yields CASSLASREIYYNEQFF. V gene TRBV5-1 combines with J gene TRBJ2-1, with D possibly TRBD2 on 5 matching bases. V gave up 0 bases and J gave up 3 bases, with 16 bases separating them. The CDR3 has 17 residues. CDR1 is SGHRS and CDR2 is YFSETQ in the germline V gene.

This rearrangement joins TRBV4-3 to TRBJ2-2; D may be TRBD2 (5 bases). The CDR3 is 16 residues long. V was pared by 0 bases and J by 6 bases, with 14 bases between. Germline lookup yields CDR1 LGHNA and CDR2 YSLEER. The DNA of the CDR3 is TGCGCCAGCAGCCAAGATCGGAGGAATTCGGCCGGGGAGCTGTTTTTT. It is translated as CASSQDRRNSAGELFF.

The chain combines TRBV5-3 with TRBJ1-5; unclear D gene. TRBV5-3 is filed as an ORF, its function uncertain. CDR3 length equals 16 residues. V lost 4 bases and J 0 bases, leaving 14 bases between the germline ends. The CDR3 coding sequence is TGTGCCAGAAGCGGGAGGGATGTATATAGCAATCAGCCCCAGCATTTT. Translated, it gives CARSGRDVYSNQPQHF.

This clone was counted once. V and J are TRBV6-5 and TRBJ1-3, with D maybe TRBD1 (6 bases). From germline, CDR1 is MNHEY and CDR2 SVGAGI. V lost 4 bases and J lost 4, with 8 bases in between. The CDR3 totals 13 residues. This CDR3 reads CASSWGPGNTIYF. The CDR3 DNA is TGTGCCAGCAGTTGGGGGCCGGGAAACACCATATATTTT.

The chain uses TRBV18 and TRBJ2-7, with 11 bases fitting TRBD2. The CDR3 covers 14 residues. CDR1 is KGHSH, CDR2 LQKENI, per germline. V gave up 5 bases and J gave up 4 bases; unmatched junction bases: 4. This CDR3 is CASSTGTSGYEQYF. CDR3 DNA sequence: TGTGCCAGCTCAACCGGGACTAGCGGTTACGAGCAGTACTTC. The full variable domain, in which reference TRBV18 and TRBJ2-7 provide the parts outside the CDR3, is NAGVMQNPRHLVRRRGQEARLRCSPMKGHSHVYWYRQLPEEGLKFMVYLQKENIIDESGMPKERFSAEFPKEGPSILRIQQVVRGDSAAYFCASSTGTSGYEQYFGPGTRLTVT.

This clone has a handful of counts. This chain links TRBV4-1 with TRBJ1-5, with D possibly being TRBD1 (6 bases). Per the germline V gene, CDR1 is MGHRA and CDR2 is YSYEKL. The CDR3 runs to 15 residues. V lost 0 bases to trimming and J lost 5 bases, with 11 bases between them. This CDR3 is CASSQDQGIYQPQHF. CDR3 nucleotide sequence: TGCGCCAGCAGCCAAGATCAGGGGATCTATCAGCCCCAGCATTTT.

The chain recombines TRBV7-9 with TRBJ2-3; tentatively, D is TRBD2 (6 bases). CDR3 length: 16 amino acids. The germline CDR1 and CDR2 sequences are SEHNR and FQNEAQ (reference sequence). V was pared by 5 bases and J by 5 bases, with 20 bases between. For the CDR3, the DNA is TGTGCCAGCAGCCCTCCCGGAAGGAGGGAAAGAGATACGCAGTATTTT. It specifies CASSPPGRRERDTQYF.

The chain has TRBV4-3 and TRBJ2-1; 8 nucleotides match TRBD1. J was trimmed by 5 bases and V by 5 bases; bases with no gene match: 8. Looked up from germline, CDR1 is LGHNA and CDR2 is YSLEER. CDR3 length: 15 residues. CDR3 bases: TGCGCCAGCAGCTATGGGACAGGTGGGAACAATGAGCAGTTCTTC. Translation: CASSYGTGGNNEQFF.

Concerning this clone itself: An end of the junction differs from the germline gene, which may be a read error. The CDR3 here is CASSEKGHSDEQYF. As DNA, the CDR3 is TGTGCCAGCAGTGAAAAGGGACACTCCGACGAGCAGTACTTC. This sequence joins TRBV6-1 and TRBJ2-7, with D maybe TRBD1 (6 bases). The CDR3 has 14 amino acids. Germline V gene data show CDR1 as MNHNS and CDR2 as SASEGT.

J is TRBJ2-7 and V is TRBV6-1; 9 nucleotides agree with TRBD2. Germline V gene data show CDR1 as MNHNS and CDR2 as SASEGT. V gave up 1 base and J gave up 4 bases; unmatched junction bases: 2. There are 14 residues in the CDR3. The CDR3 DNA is TGTGCCAGCAGTGAAGGCGGGGGGGGGTACGAGCAGTACTTC. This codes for CASSEGGGGYEQYF.

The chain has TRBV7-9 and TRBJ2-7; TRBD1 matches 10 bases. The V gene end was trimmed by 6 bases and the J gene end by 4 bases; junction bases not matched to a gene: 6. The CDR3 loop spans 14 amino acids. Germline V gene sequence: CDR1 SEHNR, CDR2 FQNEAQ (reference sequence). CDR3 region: CASRSGQGVYEQYF. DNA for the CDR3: TGTGCCAGCAGAAGCGGACAGGGGGTGTACGAGCAGTACTTC. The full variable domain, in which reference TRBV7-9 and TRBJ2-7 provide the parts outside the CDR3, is DTGVSQNPRHKITKRGQNVTFRCDPISEHNRLYWYRQTLGQGPEFLTYFQNEAQLEKSRLLSDRFSAERPKGSFSTLEIQRTEQGDSAMYLCASRSGQGVYEQYFGPGTRLTVT.

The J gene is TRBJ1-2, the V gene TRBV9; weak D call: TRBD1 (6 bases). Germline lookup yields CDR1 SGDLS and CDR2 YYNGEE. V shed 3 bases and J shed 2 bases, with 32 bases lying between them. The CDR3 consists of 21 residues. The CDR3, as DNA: TGTGCCAGCAGCGCGGTGAATGTACTAAACAGGGTGTCCTCCGAGAACTATGGCTACACCTTC. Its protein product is CASSAVNVLNRVSSENYGYTF.